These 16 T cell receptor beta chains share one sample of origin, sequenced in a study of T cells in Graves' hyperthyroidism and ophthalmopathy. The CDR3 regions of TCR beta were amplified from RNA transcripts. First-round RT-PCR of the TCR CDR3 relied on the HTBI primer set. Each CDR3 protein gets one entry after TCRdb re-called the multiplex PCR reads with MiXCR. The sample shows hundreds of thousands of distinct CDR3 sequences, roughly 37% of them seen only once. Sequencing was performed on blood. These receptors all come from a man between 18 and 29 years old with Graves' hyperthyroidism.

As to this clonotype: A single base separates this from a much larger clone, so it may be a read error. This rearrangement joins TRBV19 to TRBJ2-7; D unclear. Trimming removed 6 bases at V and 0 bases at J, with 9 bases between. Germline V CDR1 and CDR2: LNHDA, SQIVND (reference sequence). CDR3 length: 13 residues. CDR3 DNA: TGTGCCAGTAGCAACACGGCCTCCTACGAGCAGTACTTC. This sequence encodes CASSNTASYEQYF. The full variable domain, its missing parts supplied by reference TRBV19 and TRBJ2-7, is DGGITQSPKYLFRKEGQNVTLSCEQNLNHDAMYWYRQDPGQGLRLIYYSQIVNDFQKGDIAEGYSVSREKKESFPLTVTSAQKNPTAFYLCASSNTASYEQYFGPGTRLTVT.

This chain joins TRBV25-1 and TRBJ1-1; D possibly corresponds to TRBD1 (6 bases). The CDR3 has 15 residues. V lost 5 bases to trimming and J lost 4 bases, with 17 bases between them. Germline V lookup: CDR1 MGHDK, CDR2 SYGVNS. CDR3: CASSLYGDTRTEAFF. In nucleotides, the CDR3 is TGTGCCAGCAGTTTATATGGGGACACCCGCACTGAAGCTTTCTTT.

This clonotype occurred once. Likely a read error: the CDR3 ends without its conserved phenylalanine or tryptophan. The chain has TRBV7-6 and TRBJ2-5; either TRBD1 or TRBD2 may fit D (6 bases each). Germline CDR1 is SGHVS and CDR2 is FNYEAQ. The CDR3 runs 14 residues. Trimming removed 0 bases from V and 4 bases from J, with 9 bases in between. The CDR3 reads CASSLAPGAETQYS. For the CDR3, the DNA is TGTGCCAGCAGCTTAGCCCCGGGGGCAGAGACCCAGTACTCC.

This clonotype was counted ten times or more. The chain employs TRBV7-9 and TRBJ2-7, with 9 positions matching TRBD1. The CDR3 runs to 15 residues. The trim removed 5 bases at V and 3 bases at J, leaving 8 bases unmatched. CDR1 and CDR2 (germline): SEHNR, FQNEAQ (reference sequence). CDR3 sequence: CASSPAQGADYEQYF. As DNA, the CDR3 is TGTGCCAGCAGCCCAGCACAGGGGGCAGACTACGAGCAGTACTTC.

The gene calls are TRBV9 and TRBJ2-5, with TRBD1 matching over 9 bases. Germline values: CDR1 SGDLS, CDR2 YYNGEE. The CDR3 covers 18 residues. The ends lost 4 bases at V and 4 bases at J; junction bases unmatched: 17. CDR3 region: CASSPFSFPGQGRETQYF. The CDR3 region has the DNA TGTGCCAGCAGCCCCTTTTCTTTTCCGGGACAGGGAAGAGAGACCCAGTACTTC.

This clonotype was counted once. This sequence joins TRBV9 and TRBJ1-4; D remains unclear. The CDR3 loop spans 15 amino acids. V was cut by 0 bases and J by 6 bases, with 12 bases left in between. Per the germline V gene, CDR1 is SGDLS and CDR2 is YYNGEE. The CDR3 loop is CASSVEATEYEKLFF. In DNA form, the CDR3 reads TGTGCCAGCAGCGTAGAAGCTACAGAATATGAAAAACTGTTTTTT.

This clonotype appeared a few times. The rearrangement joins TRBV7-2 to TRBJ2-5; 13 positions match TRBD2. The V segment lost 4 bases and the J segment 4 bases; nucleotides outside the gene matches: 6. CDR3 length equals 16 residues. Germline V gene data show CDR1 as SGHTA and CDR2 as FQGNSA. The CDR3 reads CASSWGGLAGLETQYF. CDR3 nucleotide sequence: TGTGCCAGCAGCTGGGGGGGACTAGCGGGACTAGAGACCCAGTACTTC.

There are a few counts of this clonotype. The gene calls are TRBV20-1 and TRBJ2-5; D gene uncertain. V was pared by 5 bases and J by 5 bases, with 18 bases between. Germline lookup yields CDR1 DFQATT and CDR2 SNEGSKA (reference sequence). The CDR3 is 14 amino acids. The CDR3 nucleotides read TGCAGTGCTCCCCAGGCTGGGGTTGGTGAGACCCAGTACTTC. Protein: CSAPQAGVGETQYF.

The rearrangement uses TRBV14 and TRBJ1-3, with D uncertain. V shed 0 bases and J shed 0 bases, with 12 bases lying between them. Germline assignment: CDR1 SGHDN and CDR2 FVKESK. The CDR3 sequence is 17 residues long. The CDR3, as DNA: TGTGCCAGCAGCCAAGATCCTCTGGCAGGCTCTGGAAACACCATATATTTT. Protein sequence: CASSQDPLAGSGNTIYF.

CDR3 sequence reads: CASSQERGANTGELFF. The DNA for the CDR3 is TGTGCCAGCAGCCAAGAACGGGGGGCGAACACCGGGGAGCTGTTTTTT. The rearrangement joins TRBV25-1 to TRBJ2-2; 7 bases fit TRBD2. Trimming at V came to 6 bases and at J to 0 bases, leaving 7 bases not matched to a gene. CDR3 length: 16 amino acids. The germline V gene encodes CDR1 MGHDK and CDR2 SYGVNS. Full variable domain (remainder filled in from reference TRBV25-1 and TRBJ2-2): EADIYQTPRYLVIGTGKKITLECSQTMGHDKMYWYQQDPGMELHLIHYSYGVNSTEKGDLSSESTVSRIRTEHFPLTLESARPSHTSQYLCASSQERGANTGELFFGEGSRLTVL.

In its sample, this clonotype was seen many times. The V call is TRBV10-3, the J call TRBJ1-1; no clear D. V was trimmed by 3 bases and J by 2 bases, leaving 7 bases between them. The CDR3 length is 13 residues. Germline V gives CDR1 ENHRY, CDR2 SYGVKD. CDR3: CAISDGGNTEAFF. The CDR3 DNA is TGTGCCATCAGTGATGGAGGCAACACTGAAGCTTTCTTT.

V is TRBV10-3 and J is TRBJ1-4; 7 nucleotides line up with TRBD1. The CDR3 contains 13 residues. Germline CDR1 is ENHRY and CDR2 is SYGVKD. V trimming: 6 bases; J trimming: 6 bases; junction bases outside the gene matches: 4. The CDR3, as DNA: TGTGCCATCAGCGGAGGGACAGATGAAAAACTGTTTTTT. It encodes CAISGGTDEKLFF.

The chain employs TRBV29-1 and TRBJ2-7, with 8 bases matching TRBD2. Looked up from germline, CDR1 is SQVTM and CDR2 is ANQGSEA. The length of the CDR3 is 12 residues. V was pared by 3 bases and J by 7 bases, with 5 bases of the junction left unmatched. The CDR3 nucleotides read TGCAGCGTTGACGGGGTAGCGGGGGAGCAGTACTTC. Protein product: CSVDGVAGEQYF.

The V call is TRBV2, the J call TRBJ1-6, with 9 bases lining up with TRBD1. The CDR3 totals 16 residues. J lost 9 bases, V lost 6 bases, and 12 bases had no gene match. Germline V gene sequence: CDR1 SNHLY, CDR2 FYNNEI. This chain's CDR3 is CASRPLTGGSSSPLHF. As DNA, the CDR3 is TGTGCCAGCAGACCATTGACAGGGGGATCGAGTTCACCCCTCCACTTT. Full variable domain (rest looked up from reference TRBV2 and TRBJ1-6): EPEVTQTPSHQVTQMGQEVILRCVPISNHLYFYWYRQILGQKVEFLVSFYNNEISEKSEIFDDQFSVERPDGSNFTLKIRSTKLEDSAMYFCASRPLTGGSSSPLHFGNGTRLTVT.

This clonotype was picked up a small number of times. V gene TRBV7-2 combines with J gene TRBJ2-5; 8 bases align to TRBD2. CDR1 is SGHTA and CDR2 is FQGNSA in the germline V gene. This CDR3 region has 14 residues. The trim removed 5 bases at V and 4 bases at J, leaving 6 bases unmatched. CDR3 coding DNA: TGTGCCAGCAGCCGGACTAGCTCGGGAGAGACCCAGTACTTC. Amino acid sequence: CASSRTSSGETQYF.

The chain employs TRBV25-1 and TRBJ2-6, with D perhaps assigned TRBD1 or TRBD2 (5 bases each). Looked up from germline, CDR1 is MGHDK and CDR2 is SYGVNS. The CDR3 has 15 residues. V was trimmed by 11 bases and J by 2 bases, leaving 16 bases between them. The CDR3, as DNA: TGTGCCTCAACCGGGGCGATCGCTGGGGCCAACGTCCTGACTTTC. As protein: CASTGAIAGANVLTF. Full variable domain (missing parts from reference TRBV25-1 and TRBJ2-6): EADIYQTPRYLVIGTGKKITLECSQTMGHDKMYWYQQDPGMELHLIHYSYGVNSTEKGDLSSESTVSRIRTEHFPLTLESARPSHTSQYLCASTGAIAGANVLTFGAGSRLTVL.